One sample yielded the 10 T cell receptor beta chains listed below, sequenced in a study of T cell responses to AZD1222 COVID-19 vaccine. The repertoire was sequenced with immunoSEQ multiplex PCR; TCRdb's copy has only in-frame clones and lacks some. The sample holds about 130,000 clones, approximately 88% seen once. The source was peripheral blood, collected on day 0 of MenACWY control vaccination. Receptors originate from an adult in good health.

The chain joins TRBV3-1 (or the pseudogene TRBV3-2) to TRBJ1-4; the D gene is possibly TRBD1 (6 bases). The germline V gene has CDR1 LGHDT and CDR2 YNNKEL (reference sequence). With 5 bases removed from V and 8 bases from J, the gap between germline ends came to 21 bases. The CDR3 extends over 16 amino acids. CDR3 amino acids: CASSVRTAGAGEKLFF. CDR3 DNA sequence: TGTGCCAGCAGCGTACGGACGGCGGGGGCCGGCGAAAAACTGTTTTTT.

The J gene is TRBJ1-2, the V gene TRBV20-1; D not resolved. The CDR3 has 9 amino acids. Germline V gene data show CDR1 as DFQATT and CDR2 as SNEGSKA (reference sequence). V was shortened by 5 bases and J by 4 bases, with 2 bases between the two germline ends. The CDR3, as DNA: TGCAGTGCTCCCTATGGCTACACCTTC. Protein sequence: CSAPYGYTF.

V usage is TRBV5-1 and J usage is TRBJ2-2; 9 bases fit TRBD1. CDR1 and CDR2 (germline): SGHRS, YFSETQ. Trimming removed 4 bases from V and 4 bases from J; junction bases left unmatched: 11. The CDR3 is made up of 17 amino acids. The DNA of the CDR3 is TGCGCCAGCAGCCACTTGAGCGGGACAGGGATCACCGGGGAGCTGTTTTTT. Protein product: CASSHLSGTGITGELFF.

The gene calls are TRBV14 and TRBJ2-3, with D possibly matching TRBD2 (5 bases). CDR1 SGHDN and CDR2 FVKESK come from the germline V gene. V lost 1 base to trimming and J lost 3 bases, with 14 bases between them. This CDR3 spans 16 amino acids. This CDR3 is CASSQGLGVGTDTQYF. The CDR3, as DNA: TGTGCCAGCAGCCAAGGACTGGGAGTTGGGACAGATACGCAGTATTTT.

This rearrangement joins TRBV4-1 to TRBJ2-2; TRBD1 agrees at 9 bases. Trimming removed 6 bases from V and 6 bases from J; junction bases left unmatched: 11. From germline, CDR1 is MGHRA and CDR2 YSYEKL. This CDR3 has 16 amino acids. The CDR3 DNA is TGCGCCAGCAGACCTCCGGGACAGGGATCGCCCGGGGAGCTGTTTTTT. It encodes CASRPPGQGSPGELFF.

The chain employs TRBV7-9 and TRBJ1-1; D not certain. Per the germline V gene, CDR1 is SEHNR and CDR2 is FQNEAQ (reference sequence). Between the trimmed V and J ends, which lost 2 bases and 8 bases, there was a span of 6 bases. This CDR3 contains 11 residues. This CDR3 is CASSLTNEAFF. The CDR3 DNA sequence: TGTGCCAGCAGCTTAACAAACGAAGCTTTCTTT.

This chain connects TRBV23-1 to TRBJ1-2; D not resolved. TRBV23-1 is placed among ORFs of uncertain function. With 4 bases removed from V and 0 bases from J, the gap between germline ends came to 15 bases. The CDR3 covers 16 residues. CDR3 DNA: TGCGCCAGCAGTCCCCTCCGGCGAGGTACTAACTATGGCTACACCTTC. Translation gives CASSPLRRGTNYGYTF.

The chain links TRBV7-9 to TRBJ1-1; the D gene is possibly TRBD1 (6 bases). The V end was cut by 5 bases, the J end by 1 base, with 11 bases between. The CDR3 is 14 amino acids. Germline V gives CDR1 SEHNR, CDR2 FQNEAQ (reference sequence). CDR3 region: CASSTKTGNTEAFF. CDR3 in DNA: TGTGCCAGCAGCACCAAGACAGGGAACACTGAAGCTTTCTTT.

The rearrangement joins TRBV11-1 to TRBJ2-6; D call uncertain. The CDR3 totals 15 residues. Germline loops: CDR1 SGHAT, CDR2 FQDESV (reference sequence). The germline V and J ends were trimmed by 5 bases and 7 bases, with 15 bases remaining between them. The CDR3 nucleotides read TGTGCCAGCAGCGTCGACGGAGTATTAGCCAACGTCCTGACTTTC. Translating gives CASSVDGVLANVLTF.

The chain uses TRBV7-9 and TRBJ2-1, with 9 positions matching TRBD1. Trimming at V came to 5 bases and at J to 10 bases, leaving 12 bases not matched to a gene. The CDR3 has 15 amino acids. Per the germline V gene, CDR1 is SEHNR and CDR2 is FQNEAQ (reference sequence). Here the CDR3 reads CASSQATGGIREQFF. CDR3 DNA: TGTGCCAGCAGCCAGGCGACAGGGGGAATCAGAGAGCAGTTCTTC.